This TCR beta chain derives from a study of blood T cell repertoires in COVID-19. Study-wide background: Specimens from acute and convalescent COVID-19 originated in the United States, Italy and Spain. Nucleic acid was either cDNA or gDNA, and it came from T cells, B-cell-depleted T cells, or PBMCs.

During active infection, Seattle patients enrolled and were then monitored through disease. Germline assignment: CDR1 LNHDA and CDR2 SQIVND (reference sequence). Trimming at V came to 5 bases and at J to 5 bases, leaving 7 bases not matched to a gene. This CDR3 spans 16 amino acids. The authors' processing: Estimation of nucleated cell counts relied on the amplification of reference gene primers. Libraries were prepared by immunoSEQ multiplex PCR; TCRdb keeps only in-frame clonotypes and omits some of them. The DNA was the basis for D and trimming; V, J and clone size are from that table. The sample includes 150,000 or so clones, approximately 83% of them seen just once.

The specimen sequenced was peripheral blood. The gene calls are TRBV19 and TRBJ2-5; 14 positions agree with TRBD2. The TCR was taken from a woman in her sixties with COVID-19, enrolled during active disease. CDR3 nucleotides: TGTGCCAGTAGTCGCGGACTAGCGGGGGGAGCCGAGACCCAGTACTTC. Translating gives CASSRGLAGGAETQYF. The full variable domain, rest sourced from reference TRBV19 and TRBJ2-5, is DGGITQSPKYLFRKEGQNVTLSCEQNLNHDAMYWYRQDPGQGLRLIYYSQIVNDFQKGDIAEGYSVSREKKESFPLTVTSAQKNPTAFYLCASSRGLAGGAETQYFGPGTRLLVL.